The 16 T cell receptor beta chains presented below share a single source sample, sequenced in a study of cytomegalovirus exposure and HLA in healthy donors. The PCR used 60 Vbeta and 13 Jbeta primers. Data came from immunoSEQ multiplex PCR; TCRdb stores just in-frame clones and leaves some out. In the table there are 95,000 to 150,000 clones, nearly 80% of which are singletons. The sequenced sample was PBMCs. The receptors were gathered from a woman aged 40 to 49 in good health and CMV-seronegative.

This chain links TRBV6-6 with TRBJ1-2; no clear D. CDR1 and CDR2 from the germline V gene are MNHNY and SVGAGI (reference sequence). The CDR3 consists of 14 residues. With 0 bases removed from V and 2 bases from J, the gap between germline ends came to 7 bases. The CDR3 region has the DNA TGTGCCAGCAGTTACTCGGGCGGGAACTATGGCTACACCTTC. Translating it yields CASSYSGGNYGYTF.

The rearrangement uses TRBV28 and TRBJ1-2; the D is unclear. The CDR3 covers 12 residues. Germline values: CDR1 MDHEN, CDR2 SYDVKM. V dropped 7 bases and J dropped 0 bases, with 6 bases sitting between them. In DNA, the CDR3 is TGTGCCAGCACGGAGGCTAACTATGGCTACACCTTC. Protein: CASTEANYGYTF.

The V gene is TRBV7-9, the J gene TRBJ2-7, with D maybe TRBD2 (5 bases). In germline, CDR1 is SEHNR, CDR2 FQNEAQ (reference sequence). Trimming left V 5 bases short and J 7 bases short, with 18 bases between. The CDR3 is made up of 14 amino acids. CDR3 DNA sequence: TGTGCCAGCAGCCGGGCAAGTGGCACGGGAGAGCAGTACTTC. Its protein is CASSRASGTGEQYF.

J is TRBJ2-5 and V is TRBV2, with 9 nucleotides matching TRBD1. V was pared by 5 bases and J by 5 bases, with 3 bases of the junction left unmatched. Germline V gene lookup returns CDR1 SNHLY and CDR2 FYNNEI. This CDR3 contains 13 residues. CDR3: CASSPTGGETQYF. As DNA, the CDR3 is TGTGCCAGCAGTCCGACAGGGGGGGAGACCCAGTACTTC.

The genes are TRBV27 and TRBJ1-5; D perhaps matches TRBD1 (5 bases). The V end lost 5 bases, the J end lost 0 bases, and 17 bases lay between the germline ends. Germline V gene data show CDR1 as MNHEY and CDR2 as SMNVEV (reference sequence). The CDR3 is made up of 17 amino acids. In DNA, the CDR3 is TGTGCCAGCAGTCCAGACATAGGGGCTTATAGCAATCAGCCCCAGCATTTT. Translation gives CASSPDIGAYSNQPQHF.

This chain uses TRBV2 with TRBJ2-1, with a tentative D call TRBD2 (6 bases). This CDR3 contains 12 residues. Trimming took 3 bases from V and 10 from J, leaving 10 bases between them. Germline CDR1 reads SNHLY; CDR2 reads FYNNEI. CDR3 loop: CASSDGGKEQFF. In nucleotides, the CDR3 is TGTGCCAGCAGTGACGGGGGTAAGGAGCAGTTCTTC.

This clone has more than one count but fewer than ten. A read error may account for a junction end that differs from germline. The chain is built from TRBV27 and TRBJ2-1, with D possibly TRBD2 on 5 matching bases. CDR3 length equals 14 residues. Germline CDR1 MNHEY, CDR2 SMNVEV (reference sequence). CDR3 in DNA: TGTGCCAGCGGTTTCGTTGGCGGGTTCAATGAGCAGTTCTTC. This gives the protein CASGFVGGFNEQFF.

V is TRBV11-2 and J is TRBJ1-2; D not resolved. The CDR3 runs 12 residues. V shed 0 bases and J shed 8 bases, with 7 bases lying between them. Germline values: CDR1 SGHAT, CDR2 FQNNGV. CDR3 coding DNA: TGTGCCAGCAGCTTAGATGGGAGCGGCTACACCTTC. Translated: CASSLDGSGYTF.

The chain combines TRBV28 with TRBJ2-2; 10 bases are shared with TRBD2. CDR3 length: 15 residues. Germline V gene data show CDR1 as MDHEN and CDR2 as SYDVKM. V was pared by 5 bases and J by 5 bases, with 5 bases of the junction left unmatched. CDR3 in DNA: TGTGCCAGCAGTGCTAGCGGGAGAGCGACCGGGGAGCTGTTTTTT. It specifies CASSASGRATGELFF.

A single count supports this clone. The V and J genes are TRBV4-1 and TRBJ1-2; TRBD1 matches at 8 bases. The CDR3 covers 17 residues. The junction had 14 bases not matched to a gene; V was cut back by 2 bases and J by 6 bases. Germline V lookup: CDR1 MGHRA, CDR2 YSYEKL. CDR3 DNA: TGCGCCAGCAGCCAAATTGTAGGACAGGGTGGGGAGAATGGCTACACCTTC. Translation: CASSQIVGQGGENGYTF.

V and J are TRBV6-5 and TRBJ1-1; TRBD1 matches 9 bases. The CDR3 is made up of 14 amino acids. The V segment lost 6 bases and the J segment 3 bases; nucleotides outside the gene matches: 5. Germline CDR1 and CDR2: MNHEY and SVGAGI. In DNA, the CDR3 is TGTGCCAGCAGCGAGACAGGGGGGGACACTGAAGCTTTCTTT. It yields the protein CASSETGGDTEAFF.

The V gene is TRBV6-5, the J gene TRBJ2-7; TRBD1 aligns across 10 bases. V was pared by 5 bases and J by 7 bases, with 5 bases of the junction left unmatched. CDR3 length equals 13 residues. Germline CDR1 and CDR2: MNHEY and SVGAGI. The CDR3 loop is CASSPGTGVEQYF. The DNA of the CDR3 is TGTGCCAGCAGTCCCGGGACAGGGGTTGAGCAGTACTTC.

The rearrangement links TRBV9 to TRBJ2-7, with D tentatively TRBD2 (5 bases). Germline CDR1 reads SGDLS; CDR2 reads YYNGEE. The CDR3 is made up of 14 amino acids. Deletions cut 1 base from V and 0 bases from J, with 8 bases between. The CDR3 sequence is CASSVIANSYEQYF. CDR3 coding DNA: TGTGCCAGCAGCGTAATAGCGAACTCCTACGAGCAGTACTTC.

This chain joins TRBV6-4 and TRBJ2-5; possible D gene TRBD2, 5 bases. Germline CDR1 MRHNA, CDR2 SNTAGT. V was pared by 0 bases and J by 7 bases, with 15 bases between. The CDR3 is 15 amino acids. The CDR3 region is CASSDSTRVFGTQYF. CDR3 nucleotides: TGTGCCAGCAGTGACTCGACGAGGGTGTTCGGGACCCAGTACTTC.

The gene calls are TRBV6-1 and TRBJ1-4; 11 bases are a match to TRBD1. V was pared by 6 bases and J by 5 bases, with 5 bases of the junction left unmatched. The germline CDR1 and CDR2 sequences are MNHNS and SASEGT. The CDR3 totals 15 residues. This CDR3 is CASRGTGGRNEKLFF. In DNA, the CDR3 is TGTGCCAGCAGAGGGACAGGGGGGAGGAATGAAAAACTGTTTTTT.

CDR3 sequence: CASSPLSGREQYF. Written as DNA, the CDR3 is TGTGCCAGCAGCCCACTTAGCGGGAGGGAGCAGTACTTC. The chain carries TRBV11-2 and TRBJ2-7; 10 bases fit TRBD2. The germline V gene encodes CDR1 SGHAT and CDR2 FQNNGV. V lost 5 bases and J lost 7; bases outside the gene matches: 5. The CDR3 has 13 residues.